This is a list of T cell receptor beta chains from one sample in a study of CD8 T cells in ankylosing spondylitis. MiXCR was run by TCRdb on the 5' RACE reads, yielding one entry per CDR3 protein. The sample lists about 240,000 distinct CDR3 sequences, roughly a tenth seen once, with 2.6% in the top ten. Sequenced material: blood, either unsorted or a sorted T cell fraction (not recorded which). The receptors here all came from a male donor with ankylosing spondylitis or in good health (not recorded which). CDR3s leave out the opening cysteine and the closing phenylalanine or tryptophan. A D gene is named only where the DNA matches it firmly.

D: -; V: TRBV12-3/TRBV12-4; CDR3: ASSFQATQETQY
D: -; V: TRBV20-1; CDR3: SAGLQDPYNEQF
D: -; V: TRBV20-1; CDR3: SADTLLAGADNEQF
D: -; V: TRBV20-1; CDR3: SAREQYDYNSPLH
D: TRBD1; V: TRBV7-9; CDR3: ASSGWTGLSSYEQY
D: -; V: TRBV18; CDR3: ASSPLSTDTQY
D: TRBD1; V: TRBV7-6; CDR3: ASSLQGGSHSGNTIY
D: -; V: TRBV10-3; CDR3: AISMGRDNQPQH
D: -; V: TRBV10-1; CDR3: ASSVPGGGANEQF
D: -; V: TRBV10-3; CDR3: ATRGGEYEQH
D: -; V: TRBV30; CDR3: AWSVERLGWSEQY
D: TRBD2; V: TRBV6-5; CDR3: ASQSGRAEQY
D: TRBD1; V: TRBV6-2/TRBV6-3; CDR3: ASSYPLTGGLNYGYT
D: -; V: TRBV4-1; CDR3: ASSPPGRRSYNEQF
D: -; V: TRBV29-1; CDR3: SVCDPGRYEQY
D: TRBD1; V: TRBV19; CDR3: ASQEDRASNEKLF